A single sample is the source of the 20 T cell receptor beta chains below, sequenced in a study of blood T cells in healthy people across ages. For the second PCR, which ran for about 6 to 12 cycles, a sample-barcoded 5' primer and a J-beta primer mix were used. Via MiXCR, TCRdb re-called the 5' RACE reads, giving one row per CDR3 protein. The table has hundreds of thousands of distinct CDR3 sequences, approximately 25% seen once. This sample also belongs to another study, concerning T cells of mothers and their children.

Material for sequencing was blood. The receptors here all came from a boy younger than 18 in good health.

As regards this clonotype: This is likely a read error, given that the CDR3 carries no conserved phenylalanine or tryptophan at its end. This rearrangement joins TRBV15 to TRBJ1-1; D not certain. The germline CDR1 and CDR2 sequences are LNHNV and YYDKDF (reference sequence). CDR3 length: 16 amino acids. V shed 0 bases and J shed 0 bases, with 11 bases lying between them. CDR3 residues: CATSRDVLEMNTEAFL. CDR3 sequence (DNA): TGTGCCACCAGCAGAGATGTACTGGAAATGAACACTGAAGCTTTCCTT.

In this sample, this clonotype turned up a few times. The V call is TRBV7-9, the J call TRBJ2-2; D not certain. The CDR3 extends over 18 amino acids. The germline V and J ends were trimmed by 2 bases and 0 bases, with 16 bases remaining between them. Germline V gene lookup returns CDR1 SEHNR and CDR2 FQNEAQ (reference sequence). The CDR3 loop is CASSLTPVDLSNTGELFF. As DNA, the CDR3 is TGTGCCAGCAGCTTAACTCCGGTTGACTTATCGAACACCGGGGAGCTGTTTTTT. Supplemented by reference TRBV7-9 and TRBJ2-2, the full variable domain reads DTGVSQNPRHKITKRGQNVTFRCDPISEHNRLYWYRQTLGQGPEFLTYFQNEAQLEKSRLLSDRFSAERPKGSFSTLEIQRTEQGDSAMYLCASSLTPVDLSNTGELFFGEGSRLTVL.

This clonotype has more than one count but fewer than ten. The rearrangement uses TRBV28 and TRBJ2-4; perhaps TRBD2 as D (8 bases). The CDR3 runs 15 residues. CDR1 MDHEN and CDR2 SYDVKM come from the germline V gene. V shed 3 bases and J shed 5 bases, with 14 bases lying between them. The CDR3 protein is CASSFRGGTENIQYF. CDR3 DNA sequence: TGTGCCAGCAGTTTCCGCGGGGGGACAGAAAACATTCAGTACTTC. Supplemented by reference TRBV28 and TRBJ2-4, the full variable domain reads DVKVTQSSRYLVKRTGEKVFLECVQDMDHENMFWYRQDPGLGLRLIYFSYDVKMKEKGDIPEGYSVSREKKERFSLILESASTNQTSMYLCASSFRGGTENIQYFGAGTRLSVL.

The gene calls are TRBV27 and TRBJ2-5, with D tentatively TRBD1 (5 bases). The DNA end favors TRBJ2-1, so the J call may be wrong. From germline, CDR1 is MNHEY and CDR2 SMNVEV (reference sequence). The CDR3 is made up of 13 amino acids. The CDR3 coding sequence is TGTGCCAGCAGGGGGCTCCTGGACAATGAGCAGTTCTTC. Its protein is CASRGLLDNEQFF.

This clonotype was counted only a few times. The chain employs TRBV20-1 and TRBJ1-1; D is possibly TRBD1 (6 bases). This CDR3 is built from 13 residues. V was shortened by 3 bases and J by 3 bases, with 11 bases between the two germline ends. Germline V gene data show CDR1 as DFQATT and CDR2 as SNEGSKA (reference sequence). The CDR3 loop reads CSASEGGDTEAFF. The CDR3 coding sequence is TGCAGTGCTAGTGAGGGGGGGGACACTGAAGCTTTCTTT.

V and J are TRBV10-1 and TRBJ2-1; 10 positions match TRBD1. Germline CDR1 reads WNHNN; CDR2 reads SYGVQD (reference sequence). V shed 1 base, J shed 5 bases, and the junction held 5 bases outside the gene matches. There are 16 residues in the CDR3. Written as DNA, the CDR3 is TGCGCCAGCAGTGAGTTGGGACAGGGGCTTAACAATGAGCAGTTCTTC. This sequence encodes CASSELGQGLNNEQFF.

Worth noting for this clonotype: One end of the junction does not line up with germline, which may come from a read error. This chain joins TRBV12-3 or TRBV12-4 and TRBJ2-1, with unresolved D. The CDR3 has 13 amino acids. CDR3 coding DNA: TGTGCCAGCAGTTTGTCGCAGCCCAATGAGCAGTCCTTC. Its protein product is CASSLSQPNEQSF.

Concerning this clonotype: An end of the junction differs from the germline gene, which may be a read error. The CDR3 loop is CASSVGGGFNQPQHF. The CDR3, as DNA: TGTGCCAGCAGTGTAGGTGGGGGGTTTAATCAGCCCCAACATTTT. The rearrangement links TRBV2 to TRBJ1-5; possibly TRBD1 for D (5 bases). CDR1 is SNHLY and CDR2 is FYNNEI in the germline V gene. The CDR3 sequence is 15 residues long.

Only a few counts were recorded for this clonotype. The chain carries TRBV29-1 and TRBJ2-5; 8 bases map to TRBD2. The germline V gene has CDR1 SQVTM and CDR2 ANQGSEA. The CDR3 covers 14 residues. V shed 1 base and J 1 base; nucleotides not matched to a gene: 2. CDR3: CSVEGGRFQETQYF. CDR3 nucleotides: TGCAGCGTTGAAGGCGGGAGGTTCCAAGAGACCCAGTACTTC.

The rearrangement links TRBV9 to TRBJ1-2, with D unclear. Germline CDR1 and CDR2: SGDLS and YYNGEE. The CDR3 consists of 15 residues. Trimming removed 0 bases from V and 6 bases from J, with 15 bases in between. CDR3 DNA: TGTGCCAGCAGCGTAGATATGGGCAGTCTGGATGGCTACACCTTC. It yields the protein CASSVDMGSLDGYTF.

J is TRBJ2-5 and V is TRBV27; 8 bases fit TRBD2. Germline CDR1 MNHEY, CDR2 SMNVEV (reference sequence). V trimming: 3 bases; J trimming: 5 bases; junction bases outside the gene matches: 8. The CDR3 has 15 amino acids. The CDR3 DNA follows: TGTGCCAGCAGTTTTGGGCGGGGGGTTATGGAGACCCAGTACTTC. This codes for CASSFGRGVMETQYF.

This clonotype was found a few times. V gene TRBV6-1 combines with J gene TRBJ2-7; D call uncertain. The length of the CDR3 is 14 residues. Trimming stripped 4 bases from V and 2 bases from J, with 12 bases between. Per the germline V gene, CDR1 is MNHNS and CDR2 is SASEGT. CDR3 sequence reads: CASSARASPYEQYF. In DNA, the CDR3 is TGTGCCAGCAGTGCCCGGGCCTCACCCTACGAGCAGTACTTC.

The chain's CDR3 is CASSLVGSPGNEQFF. The CDR3 region has the DNA TGTGCCAGCAGCTTGGTCGGATCCCCGGGGAATGAGCAGTTCTTC. The chain combines TRBV11-2 with TRBJ2-1; weak D call: TRBD2 (5 bases). Per the germline V gene, CDR1 is SGHAT and CDR2 is FQNNGV. This CDR3 has 15 residues. The germline V and J ends were trimmed by 3 bases and 7 bases, with 16 bases remaining between them.

This clonotype was picked up one time. V usage is TRBV9 and J usage is TRBJ1-2; D unresolved. The CDR3 is made up of 15 amino acids. V lost 4 bases to trimming and J lost 8 bases, with 21 bases between them. Germline V gives CDR1 SGDLS, CDR2 YYNGEE. DNA of the CDR3: TGTGCCAGCAGCTTACATCCGGGCTTGCAGGAAGGCTACACCTTC. It translates to CASSLHPGLQEGYTF.

The chain employs TRBV7-2 and TRBJ1-1; TRBD1 is a possible D gene (6 bases). The CDR3 consists of 13 residues. Trimming cost V 3 bases and J 4 bases, with 9 bases left between them. Looked up from germline, CDR1 is SGHTA and CDR2 is FQGNSA. This CDR3 is CASSFQGSTEAFF. The CDR3 DNA follows: TGTGCCAGCAGCTTCCAGGGGAGCACTGAAGCTTTCTTT.

In its sample, this clonotype was seen many times. The junction does not match germline at one end; this may be a read error. The chain's CDR3 is CASRLGGANGEKLFF. As DNA, the CDR3 is TGTGCTAGCAGACTTGGAGGCGCCAACGGAGAAAAACTGTTTTTT. The chain links TRBV7-7 to TRBJ1-4; unclear D gene. Germline values: CDR1 SSHAT, CDR2 FNYEAQ (reference sequence). This CDR3 has 15 amino acids.

V usage is TRBV28 and J usage is TRBJ2-1; D might be TRBD1 (6 bases). The J call may be incorrect, as the DNA end agrees better with TRBJ2-7. Germline V CDR1 and CDR2: MDHEN, SYDVKM. This CDR3 has 16 amino acids. The CDR3 reads CASRPSLMGAGYEQYF. As DNA, the CDR3 is TGTGCCAGCAGGCCAAGCTTGATGGGGGCAGGCTACGAGCAGTACTTC.

The chain uses TRBV20-1 and TRBJ2-7; 9 bases are a match to TRBD1. Germline CDR1 is DFQATT and CDR2 is SNEGSKA (reference sequence). V gave up 0 bases and J gave up 6 bases; unmatched junction bases: 9. This CDR3 is 15 amino acids long. The CDR3 coding sequence is TGCAGTGCTAGAGATGAAGGGACAGGGTTGTGCGAGCAGTACTTC. The encoded protein is CSARDEGTGLCEQYF.

This clonotype was seen a few times. The chain employs TRBV7-2 and TRBJ2-5; the D call may be TRBD1 or TRBD2 (5 bases each). The end of the DNA aligns better with TRBJ2-7, so the J call may be wrong. The germline V gene has CDR1 SGHTA and CDR2 FQGNSA. The CDR3 is made up of 14 amino acids. Here the CDR3 reads CASSWGRETYEQYF. The CDR3 nucleotides read TGTGCCAGCAGCTGGGGACGGGAAACCTACGAGCAGTACTTC.

As regards this clonotype: The junction and the germline gene differ at one end; a read error may be behind it. The rearrangement links TRBV2 to TRBJ2-5; a possible D gene is TRBD1 (5 bases). CDR1 is SNHLY, CDR2 FYNNEI, per germline. CDR3 length: 11 amino acids. The CDR3 sequence is CTSSDGAEPYF. CDR3 DNA: TGTACCAGCAGTGATGGGGCGGAACCGTACTTC.